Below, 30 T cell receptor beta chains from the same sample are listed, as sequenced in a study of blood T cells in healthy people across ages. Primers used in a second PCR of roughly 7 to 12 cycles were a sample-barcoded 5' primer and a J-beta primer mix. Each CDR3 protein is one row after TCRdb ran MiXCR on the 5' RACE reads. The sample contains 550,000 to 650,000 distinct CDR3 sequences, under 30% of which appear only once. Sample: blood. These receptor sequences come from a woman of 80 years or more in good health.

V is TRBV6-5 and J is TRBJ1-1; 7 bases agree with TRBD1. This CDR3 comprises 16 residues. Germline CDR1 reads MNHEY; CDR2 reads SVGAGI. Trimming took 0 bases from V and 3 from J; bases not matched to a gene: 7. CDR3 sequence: CASSYSGQASYTEAFF. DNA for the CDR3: TGTGCCAGCAGTTACTCTGGACAGGCGTCTTACACTGAAGCTTTCTTT.

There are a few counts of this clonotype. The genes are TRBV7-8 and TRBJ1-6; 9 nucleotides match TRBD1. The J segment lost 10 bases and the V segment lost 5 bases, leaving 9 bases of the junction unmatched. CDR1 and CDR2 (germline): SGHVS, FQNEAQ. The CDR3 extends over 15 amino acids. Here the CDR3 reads CASSATGGTESPLHF. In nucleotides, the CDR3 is TGTGCCAGCAGCGCGACAGGGGGAACGGAGTCACCCCTCCACTTT.

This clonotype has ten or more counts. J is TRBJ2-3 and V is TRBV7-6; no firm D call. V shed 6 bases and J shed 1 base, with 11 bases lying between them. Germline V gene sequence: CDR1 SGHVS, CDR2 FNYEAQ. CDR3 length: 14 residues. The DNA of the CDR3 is TGTGCCAGCAGTCTCCCAGTAGGCACAGATACGCAGTATTTT. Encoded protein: CASSLPVGTDTQYF.

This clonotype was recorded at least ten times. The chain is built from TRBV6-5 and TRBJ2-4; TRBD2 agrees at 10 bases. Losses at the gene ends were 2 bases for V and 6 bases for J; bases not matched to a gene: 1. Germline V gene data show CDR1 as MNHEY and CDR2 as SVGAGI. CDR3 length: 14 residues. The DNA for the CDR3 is TGTGCCAGCAGTTACACTAGCGGGGTAAACATTCAGTACTTC. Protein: CASSYTSGVNIQYF.

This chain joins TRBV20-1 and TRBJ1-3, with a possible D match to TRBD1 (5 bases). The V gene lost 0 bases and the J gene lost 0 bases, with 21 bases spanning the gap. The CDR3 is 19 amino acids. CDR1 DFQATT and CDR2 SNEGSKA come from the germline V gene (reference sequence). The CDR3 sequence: CSARDERGVLTLSGNTIYF. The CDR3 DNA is TGCAGTGCTAGAGATGAGCGGGGGGTACTGACCCTCTCTGGAAACACCATATATTTT.

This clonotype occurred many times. CDR3: CATSRDDWINYGYTF. The CDR3 DNA sequence: TGTGCCACCAGCAGAGATGATTGGATTAACTATGGCTACACCTTC. The chain couples TRBV15 to TRBJ1-2; D gene uncertain. Germline CDR1 reads LNHNV; CDR2 reads YYDKDF (reference sequence). The CDR3 extends over 15 amino acids. V lost 0 bases to trimming and J lost 1 base, with 9 bases between them.

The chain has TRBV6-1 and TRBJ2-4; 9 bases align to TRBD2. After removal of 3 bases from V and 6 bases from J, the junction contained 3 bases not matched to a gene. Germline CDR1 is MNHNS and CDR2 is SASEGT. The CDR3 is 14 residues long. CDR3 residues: CASSDGGGVNIQYF. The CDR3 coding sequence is TGTGCCAGCAGTGACGGCGGGGGGGTAAACATTCAGTACTTC.

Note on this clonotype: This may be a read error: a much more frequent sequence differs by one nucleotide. This CDR3 is CSASRSLAGTEQYV. The DNA of the CDR3 is TGCAGTGCTAGTAGGTCGCTAGCGGGGACCGAGCAGTACGTC. The chain has TRBV20-1 and TRBJ2-7; 9 bases line up with TRBD2. The V and J ends lost 3 bases and 6 bases, in that order; junction bases with no gene match: 9. The germline gives CDR1 DFQATT, CDR2 SNEGSKA (reference sequence). The CDR3 contains 14 residues.

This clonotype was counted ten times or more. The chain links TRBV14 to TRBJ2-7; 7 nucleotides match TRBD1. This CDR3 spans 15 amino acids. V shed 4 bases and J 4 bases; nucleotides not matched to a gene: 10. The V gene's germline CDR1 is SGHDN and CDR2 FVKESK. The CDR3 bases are TGTGCCAGCAGCCCCACCCGGGACAGCTTTTACGAGCAGTACTTC. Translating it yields CASSPTRDSFYEQYF. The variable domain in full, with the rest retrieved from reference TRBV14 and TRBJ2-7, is EAGVTQFPSHSVIEKGQTVTLRCDPISGHDNLYWYRRVMGKEIKFLLHFVKESKQDESGMPNNRFLAERTGGTYSTLKVQPAELEDSGVYFCASSPTRDSFYEQYFGPGTRLTVT.

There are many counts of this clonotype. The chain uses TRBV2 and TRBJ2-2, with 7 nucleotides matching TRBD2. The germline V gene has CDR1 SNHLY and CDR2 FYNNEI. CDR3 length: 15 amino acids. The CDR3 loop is CAGATGGYKFGELFF. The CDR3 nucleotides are TGTGCGGGAGCGACCGGGGGGTATAAGTTCGGGGAGCTGTTTTTT.

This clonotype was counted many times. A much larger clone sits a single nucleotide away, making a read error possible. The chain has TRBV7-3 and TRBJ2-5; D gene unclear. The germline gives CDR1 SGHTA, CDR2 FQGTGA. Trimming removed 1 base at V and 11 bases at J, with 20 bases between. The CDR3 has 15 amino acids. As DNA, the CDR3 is TGTGCCAGCAGCTTAAACGGTGGACCCCCCAATGAGCAGTACTTC. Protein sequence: CASSLNGGPPNEQYF.

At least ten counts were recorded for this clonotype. DNA of the CDR3: TGTGCCAGCAGGCCCAGGGGAGGTTCAGGGCGAGCAGAGACCCAGTACTTC. It codes for CASRPRGGSGRAETQYF. This chain links TRBV7-8 with TRBJ2-5; the D gene could be TRBD1 or TRBD2 (6 bases each). Germline loops: CDR1 SGHVS, CDR2 FQNEAQ. The CDR3 has 17 residues. V gave up 6 bases and J gave up 4 bases, with 24 bases separating them.

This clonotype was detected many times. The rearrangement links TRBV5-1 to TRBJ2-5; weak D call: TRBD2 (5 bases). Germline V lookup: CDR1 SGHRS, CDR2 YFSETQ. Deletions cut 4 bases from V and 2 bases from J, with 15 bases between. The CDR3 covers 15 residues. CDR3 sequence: CASSPTGLAQETQYF. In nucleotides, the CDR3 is TGCGCCAGCAGCCCGACGGGATTAGCGCAAGAGACCCAGTACTTC.

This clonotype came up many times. The DNA for the CDR3 is TGCAGTGCTAGAGCGGGGACCACAGATACGCAGTATTTT. Amino acid sequence: CSARAGTTDTQYF. The chain joins TRBV20-1 to TRBJ2-3; D possibly uses TRBD1 or TRBD2 (5 bases each). This CDR3 is built from 13 residues. V was shortened by 1 base and J by 2 bases, with 7 bases between the two germline ends. CDR1 is DFQATT, CDR2 SNEGSKA, per germline (reference sequence).

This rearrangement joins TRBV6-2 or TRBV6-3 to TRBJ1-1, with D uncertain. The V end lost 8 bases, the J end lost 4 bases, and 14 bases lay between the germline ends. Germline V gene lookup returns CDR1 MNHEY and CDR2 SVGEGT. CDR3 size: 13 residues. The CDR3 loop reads CASGRSTGTEAFF. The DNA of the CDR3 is TGTGCCAGCGGTCGATCGACGGGCACTGAAGCTTTCTTT.

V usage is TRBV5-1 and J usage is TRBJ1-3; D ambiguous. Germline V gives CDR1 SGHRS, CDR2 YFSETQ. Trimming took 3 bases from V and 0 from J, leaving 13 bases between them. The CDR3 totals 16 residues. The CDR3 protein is CASSSLPVSSGNTIYF. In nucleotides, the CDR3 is TGCGCCAGCAGCTCGCTACCCGTAAGCTCTGGAAACACCATATATTTT.

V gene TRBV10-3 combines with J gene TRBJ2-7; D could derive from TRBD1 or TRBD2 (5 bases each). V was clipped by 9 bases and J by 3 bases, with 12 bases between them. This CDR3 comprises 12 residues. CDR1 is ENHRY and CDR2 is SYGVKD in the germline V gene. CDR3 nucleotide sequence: TGTGCCATATCCTTTGGGGGCTACGAGCAGTACTTC. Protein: CAISFGGYEQYF.

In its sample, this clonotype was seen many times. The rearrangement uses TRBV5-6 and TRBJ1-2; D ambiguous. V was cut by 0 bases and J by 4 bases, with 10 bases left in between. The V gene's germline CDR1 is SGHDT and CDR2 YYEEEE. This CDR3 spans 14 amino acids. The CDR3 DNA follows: TGTGCCAGCAGCTTGGCCGCACTCCCCTATGGCTACACCTTC. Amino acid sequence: CASSLAALPYGYTF.

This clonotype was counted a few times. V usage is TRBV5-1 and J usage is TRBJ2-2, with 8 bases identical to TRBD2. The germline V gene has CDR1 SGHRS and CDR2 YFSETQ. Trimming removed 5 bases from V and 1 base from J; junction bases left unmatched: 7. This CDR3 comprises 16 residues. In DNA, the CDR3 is TGCGCCAGCAGAGCGGGGGCCTCCTTGAACACCGGGGAGCTGTTTTTT. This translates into CASRAGASLNTGELFF.

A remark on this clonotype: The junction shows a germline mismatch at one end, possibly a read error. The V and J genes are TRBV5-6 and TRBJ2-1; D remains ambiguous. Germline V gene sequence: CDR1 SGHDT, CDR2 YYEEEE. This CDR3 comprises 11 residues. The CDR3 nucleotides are TGTGCCAGCAGCTTGGGGAATGGGCAGTTCTTC. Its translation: CASSLGNGQFF.

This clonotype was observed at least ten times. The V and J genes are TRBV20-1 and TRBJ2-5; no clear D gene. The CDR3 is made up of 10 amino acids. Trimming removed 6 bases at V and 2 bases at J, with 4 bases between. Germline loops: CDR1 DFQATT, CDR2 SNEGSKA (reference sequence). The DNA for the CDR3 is TGCAGTGCCAAACAAGAGACCCAGTACTTC. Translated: CSAKQETQYF.

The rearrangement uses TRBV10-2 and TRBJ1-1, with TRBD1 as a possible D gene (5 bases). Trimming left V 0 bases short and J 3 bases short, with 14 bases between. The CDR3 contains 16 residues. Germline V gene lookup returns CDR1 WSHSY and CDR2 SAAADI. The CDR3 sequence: CASSESHSGTHTEAFF. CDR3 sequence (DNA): TGCGCCAGCAGTGAGTCTCACTCCGGGACCCACACTGAAGCTTTCTTT.

The CDR3 DNA reads as TGTGCCAGCTCCCAAGGGACAGCGATAGGCTACACCTTC. Protein sequence: CASSQGTAIGYTF. The chain joins TRBV18 to TRBJ1-2; 7 bases align to TRBD1. The V gene's germline CDR1 is KGHSH and CDR2 LQKENI. The junction had 9 bases not matched to a gene; V was cut back by 6 bases and J by 8 bases. The CDR3 has 13 amino acids.

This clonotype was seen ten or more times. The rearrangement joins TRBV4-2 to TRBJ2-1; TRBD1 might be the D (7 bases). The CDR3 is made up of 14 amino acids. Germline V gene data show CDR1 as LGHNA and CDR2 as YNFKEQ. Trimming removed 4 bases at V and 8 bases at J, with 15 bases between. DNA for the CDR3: TGTGCCAGCAGCCCTCCCGGAGGGGGCTATGAGCAGTTCTTC. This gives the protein CASSPPGGGYEQFF.

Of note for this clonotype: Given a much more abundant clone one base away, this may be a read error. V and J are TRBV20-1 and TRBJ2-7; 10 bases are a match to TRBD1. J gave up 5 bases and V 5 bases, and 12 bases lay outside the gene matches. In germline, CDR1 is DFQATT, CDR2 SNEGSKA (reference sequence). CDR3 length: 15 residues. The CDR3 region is CSARGPTGGGHEQYF. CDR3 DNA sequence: TGCAGTGCTCGCGGCCCGACAGGGGGCGGCCACGAGCAGTACTTC.

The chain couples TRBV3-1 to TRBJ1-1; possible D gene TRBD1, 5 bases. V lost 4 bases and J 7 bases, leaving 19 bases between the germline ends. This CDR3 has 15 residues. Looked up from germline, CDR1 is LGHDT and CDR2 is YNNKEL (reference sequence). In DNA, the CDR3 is TGTGCCAGCAGCCCTACAGGAACCTACAAGGGTGAAGCTTTCTTT. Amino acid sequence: CASSPTGTYKGEAFF.

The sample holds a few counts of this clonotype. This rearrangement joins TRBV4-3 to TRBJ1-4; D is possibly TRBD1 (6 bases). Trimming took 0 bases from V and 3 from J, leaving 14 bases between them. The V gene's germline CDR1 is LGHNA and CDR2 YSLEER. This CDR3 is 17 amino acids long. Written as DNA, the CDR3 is TGCGCCAGCAGCCAAGATCCACGGGGGGCAGCTAATGAAAAACTGTTTTTT. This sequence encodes CASSQDPRGAANEKLFF.

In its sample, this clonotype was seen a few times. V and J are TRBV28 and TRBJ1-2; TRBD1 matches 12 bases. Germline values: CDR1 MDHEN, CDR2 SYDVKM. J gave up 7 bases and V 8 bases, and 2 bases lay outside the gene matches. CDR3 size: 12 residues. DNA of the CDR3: TGTGCCAGCGGGACAGGGGGCGGTGGCTACACCTTC. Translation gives CASGTGGGGYTF.

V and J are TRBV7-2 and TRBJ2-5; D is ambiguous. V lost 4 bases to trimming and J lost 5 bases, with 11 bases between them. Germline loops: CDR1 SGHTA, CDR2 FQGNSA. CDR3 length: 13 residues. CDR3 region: CASSSFVFETQYF. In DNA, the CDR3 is TGTGCCAGCAGCTCTTTCGTATTCGAGACCCAGTACTTC.

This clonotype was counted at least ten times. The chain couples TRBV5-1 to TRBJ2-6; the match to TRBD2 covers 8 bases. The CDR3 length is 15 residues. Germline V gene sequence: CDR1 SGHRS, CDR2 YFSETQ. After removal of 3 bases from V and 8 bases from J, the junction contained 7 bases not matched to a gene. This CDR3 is CASSSGGAGTNVLTF. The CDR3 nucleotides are TGCGCCAGCAGCTCGGGGGGGGCAGGGACCAACGTCCTGACTTTC.